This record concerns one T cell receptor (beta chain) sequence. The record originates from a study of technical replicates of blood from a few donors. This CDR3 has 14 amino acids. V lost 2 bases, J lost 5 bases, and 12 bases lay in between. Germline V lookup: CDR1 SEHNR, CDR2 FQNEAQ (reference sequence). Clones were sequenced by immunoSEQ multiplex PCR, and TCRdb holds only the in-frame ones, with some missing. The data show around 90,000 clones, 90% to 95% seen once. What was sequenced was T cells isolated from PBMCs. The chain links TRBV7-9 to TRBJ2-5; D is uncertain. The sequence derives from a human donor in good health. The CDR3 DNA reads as TGTGCCAGCAGCTTACAACGAGCCTTTGAGACCCAGTACTTC. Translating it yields CASSLQRAFETQYF.